A single sample gave rise to the 22 T cell receptor beta chains below, sequenced in a study of identical twins. TCRdb re-called the 5' RACE reads with MiXCR, one entry per CDR3 protein. The data show 100,000 to 110,000 distinct CDR3 sequences, 5.9% seen once. The sequenced sample was memory T cells sorted from blood. Every receptor here comes from a woman aged 50 to 60 in good health.

This clonotype was observed many times. The CDR3 is CASSQDGLARSNEQFF. The CDR3 DNA reads TGTGCCAGCAGCCAAGATGGGCTAGCGCGGTCTAATGAGCAGTTCTTC. The chain has TRBV3-1 and TRBJ2-1; weak D call: TRBD2 (6 bases). The length of the CDR3 is 16 residues. In germline, CDR1 is LGHDT, CDR2 YNNKEL (reference sequence). Trimming cost V 0 bases and J 7 bases, with 16 bases left between them.

The chain couples TRBV18 to TRBJ1-2, with D hard to call. The germline V gene encodes CDR1 KGHSH and CDR2 LQKENI. The V end lost 0 bases, the J end lost 4 bases, and 12 bases lay between the germline ends. This CDR3 contains 15 residues. CDR3 DNA sequence: TGTGCCAGCTCACCACCGTCCCCCAGCTGCTATGGCTACACCTTC. Protein: CASSPPSPSCYGYTF.

This clonotype was recorded at least ten times. The chain links TRBV25-1 to TRBJ2-7, with TRBD1 identical over 10 bases. Trimming cost V 5 bases and J 6 bases; bases outside gene matches: 10. From germline, CDR1 is MGHDK and CDR2 SYGVNS. The CDR3 sequence is 15 residues long. In nucleotides, the CDR3 is TGTGCCAGCAGTCAAGGGGGGACAGGGGTTAGCGAGCAGTACTTC. This translates into CASSQGGTGVSEQYF.

The table lists this clonotype with many counts. This chain joins TRBV27 and TRBJ1-2, with a possible D match to TRBD1 (6 bases). With 4 bases removed from V and 7 bases from J, the gap between germline ends came to 10 bases. Germline CDR1 and CDR2: MNHEY and SMNVEV (reference sequence). The CDR3 extends over 12 amino acids. For the CDR3, the DNA is TGTGCCAGCAGTTCAGGGGTTTCTGGCTACACCTTC. Its protein is CASSSGVSGYTF.

This clonotype has ten or more counts. V is TRBV5-1 and J is TRBJ2-3, with D possibly TRBD2 on 5 matching bases. The CDR3 contains 15 residues. The V gene's germline CDR1 is SGHRS and CDR2 YFSETQ. V lost 0 bases and J lost 2, with 10 bases in between. The CDR3 DNA is TGCGCCAGCAGCTTGGAGACGGGAAACACAGATACGCAGTATTTT. Protein product: CASSLETGNTDTQYF.

Only a few counts were recorded for this clonotype. The chain carries TRBV9 and TRBJ2-5, with TRBD1 matching over 7 bases. CDR1 is SGDLS and CDR2 is YYNGEE in the germline V gene. The CDR3 has 13 residues. V lost 4 bases to trimming and J lost 3 bases; unmatched junction nucleotides: 3. CDR3 sequence reads: CASSPGTEETQYF. CDR3 nucleotide sequence: TGTGCCAGCAGCCCAGGGACAGAAGAGACCCAGTACTTC.

The table lists this clonotype with many counts. The V and J genes are TRBV6-5 and TRBJ2-2; the D gene could be TRBD1 or TRBD2 (5 bases each). Germline V CDR1 and CDR2: MNHEY, SVGAGI. Trimming cost V 5 bases and J 6 bases, with 16 bases left between them. The CDR3 covers 15 residues. Here the CDR3 DNA reads TGTGCCAGCAGTCGGCCGGGACCGATCTCCGGGGAGCTGTTTTTT. This encodes CASSRPGPISGELFF.

V usage is TRBV5-6 and J usage is TRBJ2-5; TRBD1 matches at 8 bases. The CDR3 has 14 residues. From germline, CDR1 is SGHDT and CDR2 YYEEEE. Losses at the gene ends were 4 bases for V and 3 bases for J; bases not matched to a gene: 5. In DNA form, the CDR3 reads TGTGCCAGCAGCCGACAGGGGACCGAAGAGACCCAGTACTTC. Protein sequence: CASSRQGTEETQYF.

This clonotype was picked up many times. The gene calls are TRBV19 and TRBJ2-3; TRBD2 matches 8 bases. CDR1 LNHDA and CDR2 SQIVND come from the germline V gene (reference sequence). The CDR3 is made up of 15 amino acids. V dropped 5 bases and J dropped 1; count of bases not matched to a gene: 5. CDR3 DNA sequence: TGTGCCAGTAGTGCTTCGGGGGGGGGCACAGATACGCAGTATTTT. Amino acid sequence: CASSASGGGTDTQYF. Together with reference TRBV19 and TRBJ2-3, the CDR3 gives the full variable domain: DGGITQSPKYLFRKEGQNVTLSCEQNLNHDAMYWYRQDPGQGLRLIYYSQIVNDFQKGDIAEGYSVSREKKESFPLTVTSAQKNPTAFYLCASSASGGGTDTQYFGPGTRLTVL.

This clonotype has at least ten counts. V usage is TRBV20-1 and J usage is TRBJ1-3; tentative D call: TRBD1 (6 bases). V was cut by 5 bases and J by 0 bases, with 14 bases left in between. Germline assignment: CDR1 DFQATT and CDR2 SNEGSKA (reference sequence). The CDR3 extends over 15 amino acids. CDR3 region: CSAATVTGSGNTIYF. CDR3 DNA: TGCAGTGCTGCTACAGTGACAGGCTCTGGAAACACCATATATTTT.

The V and J genes are TRBV5-5 and TRBJ1-5, with D hard to call. Germline lookup yields CDR1 SGHKS and CDR2 YYEKEE (reference sequence). The CDR3 length is 13 residues. The germline V and J ends were trimmed by 1 base and 5 bases, with 7 bases remaining between them. CDR3 coding DNA: TGTGCCAGCAGCTTGAGTGCTGATCAGCCCCAGCATTTT. Translated: CASSLSADQPQHF.

The V and J genes are TRBV23-1 and TRBJ2-7; weak D call: TRBD1 (7 bases). TRBV23-1 is labeled an ORF, and its function is uncertain. V was pared by 5 bases and J by 6 bases, with 26 bases between. CDR3 length: 17 amino acids. In DNA form, the CDR3 reads TGCGCCAGCAGTTCCCCGGGACCCAGGGGGGAAAGTCTCGAGCAGTACGTC. It encodes CASSSPGPRGESLEQYV.

The V call is TRBV20-1, the J call TRBJ2-1; D is perhaps TRBD2 (6 bases). CDR1 and CDR2 (germline): DFQATT, SNEGSKA (reference sequence). This CDR3 is built from 14 residues. The V end was cut by 6 bases, the J end by 8 bases, with 20 bases between. The chain's CDR3 is CSALTSWRAYEQFF. Here the CDR3 DNA reads TGCAGTGCCTTAACTAGCTGGAGAGCTTATGAGCAGTTCTTC.

This sequence joins TRBV29-1 and TRBJ2-2; D is unclear. This CDR3 contains 14 residues. The V and J ends lost 4 bases and 1 base respectively, with 10 bases between them. Per germline, CDR1 SQVTM and CDR2 ANQGSEA. CDR3 protein: CSVVGVQNTGELFF. CDR3 DNA: TGCAGCGTTGTGGGTGTCCAGAACACCGGGGAGCTGTTTTTT.

The chain recombines TRBV7-2 with TRBJ2-7; D uncertain. Trimming shortened V by 2 bases and J by 3 bases, and 11 bases separated the two germline ends. The CDR3 extends over 14 amino acids. From germline, CDR1 is SGHTA and CDR2 FQGNSA. CDR3 protein: CASSLKSWGYEQYF. CDR3 coding DNA: TGTGCCAGCAGCTTAAAGTCGTGGGGCTACGAGCAGTACTTC.

This clonotype was seen ten or more times. The chain carries TRBV2 and TRBJ2-2; the match to TRBD2 covers 11 bases. V shed 6 bases and J 4 bases; nucleotides not matched to a gene: 4. This CDR3 is 15 amino acids long. The V gene's germline CDR1 is SNHLY and CDR2 FYNNEI. DNA of the CDR3: TGTGCCAGCAGATTAGCGGGAGGGCGCACCGGGGAGCTGTTTTTT. Its protein product is CASRLAGGRTGELFF.

The V call is TRBV14, the J call TRBJ1-2, with unresolved D. The CDR3 consists of 14 residues. Trimming took off 6 bases at V and 9 bases at J, with 20 bases between the two ends. From germline, CDR1 is SGHDN and CDR2 FVKESK. CDR3 residues: CASSLIKGPVSYTF. The CDR3 region has the DNA TGTGCCAGCAGTCTCATTAAGGGCCCTGTCAGCTACACCTTC.

This clonotype was observed many times. The V call is TRBV11-2, the J call TRBJ2-7; D might be TRBD2 (7 bases). Germline V gene lookup returns CDR1 SGHAT and CDR2 FQNNGV. The CDR3 totals 15 residues. V was shortened by 0 bases and J by 1 base, with 10 bases between the two germline ends. Written as DNA, the CDR3 is TGTGCCAGCAGCTTAGAAAGGGGGGGTTCCTACGAGCAGTACGTC. Protein product: CASSLERGGSYEQYV.

The table lists this clonotype with many counts. The chain recombines TRBV10-2 with TRBJ2-3; D gene ambiguous. The CDR3 consists of 13 residues. V shed 2 bases and J shed 6 bases, with 9 bases lying between them. Per the germline V gene, CDR1 is WSHSY and CDR2 is SAAADI. The CDR3 loop is CASSETSWDTQYF. The CDR3 DNA is TGCGCCAGCAGTGAGACGAGTTGGGATACGCAGTATTTT.

This clonotype showed up many times. The chain is built from TRBV5-1 and TRBJ2-3; no firm D call. Germline lookup yields CDR1 SGHRS and CDR2 YFSETQ. The CDR3 is 12 amino acids. V was trimmed by 4 bases and J by 3 bases, leaving 6 bases between them. This chain's CDR3 is CASSPQTDTQYF. The CDR3 nucleotides read TGCGCCAGCAGCCCCCAAACAGATACGCAGTATTTT.

This clonotype was counted a few times. The J gene is TRBJ1-1, the V gene TRBV7-9; 7 bases are a match to TRBD1. Looked up from germline, CDR1 is SEHNR and CDR2 is FQNEAQ (reference sequence). The CDR3 covers 12 residues. V was pared by 5 bases and J by 8 bases, with 5 bases of the junction left unmatched. The CDR3 here is CASSGRDSEAFF. DNA of the CDR3: TGTGCCAGCAGCGGTCGGGACAGCGAAGCTTTCTTT.

This clonotype was seen repeatedly, ten times or more. This sequence joins TRBV18 and TRBJ2-2, with 7 bases aligning to TRBD2. V trimming: 3 bases; J trimming: 3 bases; junction bases outside the gene matches: 7. CDR3 size: 16 residues. From germline, CDR1 is KGHSH and CDR2 LQKENI. Here the CDR3 reads CASSPMGGSDTGELFF. The DNA for the CDR3 is TGTGCCAGCTCACCGATGGGCGGGAGTGACACCGGGGAGCTGTTTTTT.